This T cell receptor beta chain was sequenced during a study of CD8 T cells in ankylosing spondylitis. The study's findings and limits: Reports of some motif variants in reactive arthritis synovial fluid and blood predate this one. In ankylosing spondylitis patients, matched synovial fluid reportedly showed significant enrichment of disease-linked clones. About 8 highly homologous variants made up a TCR beta motif, and this motif appeared characteristic of ankylosing spondylitis blood.

Generation of TCR beta libraries employed quantitative 5'-RACE incorporating molecular barcodes. One entry per CDR3 protein results from TCRdb running MiXCR on the 5' RACE reads. The sample lists about 540,000 distinct CDR3 sequences; approximately 11% were seen once. CDR3 length equals 13 residues. Unmatched junction bases numbered 8, after V lost 9 bases and J lost 5 bases. CDR1 and CDR2 (germline): SEHNR, FQNEAQ (reference sequence). Details on this clonotype: The antigen remains undetermined.

The receptor's source is a male donor with ankylosing spondylitis. The rearrangement links TRBV7-9 to TRBJ2-5, with 8 nucleotides matching TRBD1. Sequencing used blood, either unsorted or a sorted T cell fraction (not recorded which). The CDR3 loop is CASSDRGAETQYF. As DNA, the CDR3 is TGTGCCAGTTCCGACAGGGGCGCGGAGACCCAGTACTTC.